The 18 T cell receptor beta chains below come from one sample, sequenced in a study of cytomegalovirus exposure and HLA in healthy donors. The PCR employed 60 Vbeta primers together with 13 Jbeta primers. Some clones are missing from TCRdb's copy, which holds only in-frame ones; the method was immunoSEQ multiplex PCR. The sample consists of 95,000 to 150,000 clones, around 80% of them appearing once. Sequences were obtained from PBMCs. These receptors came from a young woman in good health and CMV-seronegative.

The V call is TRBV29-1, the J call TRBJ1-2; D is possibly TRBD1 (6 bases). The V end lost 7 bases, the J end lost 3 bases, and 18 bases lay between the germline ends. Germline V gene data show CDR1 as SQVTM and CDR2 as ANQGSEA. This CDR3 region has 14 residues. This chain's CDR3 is CSAVEQDSYYGYTF. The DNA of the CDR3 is TGCAGCGCTGTAGAACAGGACAGCTACTATGGCTACACCTTC.

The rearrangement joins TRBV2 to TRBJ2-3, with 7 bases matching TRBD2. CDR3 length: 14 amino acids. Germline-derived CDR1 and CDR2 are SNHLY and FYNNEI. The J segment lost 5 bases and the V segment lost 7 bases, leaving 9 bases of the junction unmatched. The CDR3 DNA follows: TGTGCCAGCACGGGACTACCTCAGGGAGATACGCAGTATTTT. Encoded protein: CASTGLPQGDTQYF.

The CDR3 is CASSAYGAPNTGELFF. The CDR3 DNA follows: TGTGCCAGCAGCGCCTATGGGGCGCCGAACACCGGGGAGCTGTTTTTT. The rearrangement joins TRBV9 to TRBJ2-2; possibly TRBD1 for D (5 bases). This CDR3 region has 16 residues. Between the trimmed V and J ends, which lost 3 bases and 0 bases, there was a span of 12 bases. Germline loops: CDR1 SGDLS, CDR2 YYNGEE. The whole variable domain, remainder taken from reference TRBV9 and TRBJ2-2, is DSGVTQTPKHLITATGQRVTLRCSPRSGDLSVYWYQQSLDQGLQFLIQYYNGEERAKGNILERFSAQQFPDLHSELNLSSLELGDSALYFCASSAYGAPNTGELFFGEGSRLTVL.

The CDR3 DNA sequence: TGTGCCACCAGCAGAGATTGGGACAGGGTATCTGGCTACACCTTC. This translates into CATSRDWDRVSGYTF. The chain recombines TRBV15 with TRBJ1-2, with 9 positions matching TRBD1. The V and J ends lost 0 bases and 7 bases, in that order; junction bases with no gene match: 6. Germline values: CDR1 LNHNV, CDR2 YYDKDF (reference sequence). The CDR3 extends over 15 amino acids.

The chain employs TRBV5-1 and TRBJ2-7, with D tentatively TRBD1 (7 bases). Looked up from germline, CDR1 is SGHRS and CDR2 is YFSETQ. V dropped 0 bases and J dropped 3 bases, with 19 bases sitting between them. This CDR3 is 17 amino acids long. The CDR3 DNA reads TGCGCCAGCAGCTTGGATCAGGAGGGACAGCATATCTACGAGCAGTACTTC. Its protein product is CASSLDQEGQHIYEQYF.

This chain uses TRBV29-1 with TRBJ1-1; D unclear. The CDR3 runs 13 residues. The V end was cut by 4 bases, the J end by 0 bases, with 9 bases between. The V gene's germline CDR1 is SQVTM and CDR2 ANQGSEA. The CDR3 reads CSVASVMNTEAFF. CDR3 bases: TGCAGCGTTGCATCAGTTATGAACACTGAAGCTTTCTTT. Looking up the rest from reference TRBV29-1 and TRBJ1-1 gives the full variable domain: SAVISQKPSRDICQRGTSLTIQCQVDSQVTMMFWYRQQPGQSLTLIATANQGSEATYESGFVIDKFPISRPNLTFSTLTVSNMSPEDSSIYLCSVASVMNTEAFFGQGTRLTVV.

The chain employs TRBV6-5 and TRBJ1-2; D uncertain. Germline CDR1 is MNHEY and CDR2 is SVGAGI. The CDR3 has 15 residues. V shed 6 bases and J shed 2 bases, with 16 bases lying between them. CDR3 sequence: CASRRYHEANYGYTF. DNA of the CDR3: TGTGCCAGCAGACGCTACCACGAAGCGAACTATGGCTACACCTTC.

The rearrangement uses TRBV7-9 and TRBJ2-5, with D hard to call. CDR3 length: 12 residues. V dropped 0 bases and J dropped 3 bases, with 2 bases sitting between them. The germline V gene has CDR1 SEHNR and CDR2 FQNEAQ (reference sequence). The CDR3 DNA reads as TGTGCCAGCAGCTTAGCCGAAGAGACCCAGTACTTC. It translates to CASSLAEETQYF.

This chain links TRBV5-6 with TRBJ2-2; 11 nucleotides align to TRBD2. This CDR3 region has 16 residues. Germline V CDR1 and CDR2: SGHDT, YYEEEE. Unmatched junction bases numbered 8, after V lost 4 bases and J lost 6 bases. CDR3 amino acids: CASSRLGTSGAGELFF. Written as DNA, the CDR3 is TGTGCCAGCAGCAGGCTCGGGACTAGCGGTGCCGGGGAGCTGTTTTTT.

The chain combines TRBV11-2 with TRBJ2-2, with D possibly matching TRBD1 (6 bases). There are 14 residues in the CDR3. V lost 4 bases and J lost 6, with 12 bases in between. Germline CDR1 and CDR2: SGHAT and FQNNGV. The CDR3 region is CASSSQGWAGELFF. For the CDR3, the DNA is TGTGCCAGCAGCTCACAGGGATGGGCCGGGGAGCTGTTTTTT. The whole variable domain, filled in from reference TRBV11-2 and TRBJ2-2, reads EAGVAQSPRYKIIEKRQSVAFWCNPISGHATLYWYQQILGQGPKLLIQFQNNGVVDDSQLPKDRFSAERLKGVDSTLKIQPAKLEDSAVYLCASSSQGWAGELFFGEGSRLTVL.

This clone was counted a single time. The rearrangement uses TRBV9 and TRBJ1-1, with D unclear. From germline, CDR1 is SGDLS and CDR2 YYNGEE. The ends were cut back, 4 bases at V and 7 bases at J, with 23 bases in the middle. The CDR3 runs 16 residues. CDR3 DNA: TGTGCCAGCAGCACCAGTCCCCAATCAGTACGGGATGAAGCTTTCTTT. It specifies CASSTSPQSVRDEAFF.

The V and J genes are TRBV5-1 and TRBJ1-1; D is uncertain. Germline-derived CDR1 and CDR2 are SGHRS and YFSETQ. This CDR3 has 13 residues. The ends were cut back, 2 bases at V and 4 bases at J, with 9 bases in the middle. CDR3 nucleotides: TGCGCCAGCAGCTTCGAACACCCCACTGAAGCTTTCTTT. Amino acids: CASSFEHPTEAFF.

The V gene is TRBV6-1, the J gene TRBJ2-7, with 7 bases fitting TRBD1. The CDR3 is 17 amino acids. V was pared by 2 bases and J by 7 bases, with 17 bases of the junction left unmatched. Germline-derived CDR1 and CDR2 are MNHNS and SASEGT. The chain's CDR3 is CASSERGTAILYVEQYF. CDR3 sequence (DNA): TGTGCCAGCAGTGAACGAGGGACAGCGATACTATACGTGGAGCAGTACTTC.

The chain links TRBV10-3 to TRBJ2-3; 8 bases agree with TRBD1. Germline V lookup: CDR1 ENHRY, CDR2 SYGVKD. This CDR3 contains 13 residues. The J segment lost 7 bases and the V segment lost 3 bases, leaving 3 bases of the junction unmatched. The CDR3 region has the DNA TGTGCCATCAGTGAAGGGGACAGGAATACGCAGTATTTT. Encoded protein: CAISEGDRNTQYF.

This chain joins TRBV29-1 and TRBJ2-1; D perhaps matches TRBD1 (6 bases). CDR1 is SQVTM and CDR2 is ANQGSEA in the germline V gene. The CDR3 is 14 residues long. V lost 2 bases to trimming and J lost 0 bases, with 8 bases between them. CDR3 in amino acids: CSVETGSSYNEQFF. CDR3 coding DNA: TGCAGCGTTGAAACAGGGAGCTCCTACAATGAGCAGTTCTTC.

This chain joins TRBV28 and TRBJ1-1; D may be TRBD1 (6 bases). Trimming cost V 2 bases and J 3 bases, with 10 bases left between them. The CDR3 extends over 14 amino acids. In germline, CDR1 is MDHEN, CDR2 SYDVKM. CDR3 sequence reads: CASSLGGADTEAFF. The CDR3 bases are TGTGCCAGCAGTTTAGGGGGGGCCGACACTGAAGCTTTCTTT.

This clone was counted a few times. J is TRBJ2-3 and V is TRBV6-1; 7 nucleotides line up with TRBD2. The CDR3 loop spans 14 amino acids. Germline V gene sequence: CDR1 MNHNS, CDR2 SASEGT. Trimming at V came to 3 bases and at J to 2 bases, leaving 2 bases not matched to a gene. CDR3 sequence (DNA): TGTGCCAGCAGTGAGGGGGGGAACACAGATACGCAGTATTTT. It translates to CASSEGGNTDTQYF.

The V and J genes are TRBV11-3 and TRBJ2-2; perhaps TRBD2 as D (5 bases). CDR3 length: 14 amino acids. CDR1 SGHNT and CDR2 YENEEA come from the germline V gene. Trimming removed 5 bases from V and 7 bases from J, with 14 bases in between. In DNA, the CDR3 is TGTGCCAGCAGCCTGGACTCTGTGATCGGGGAGCTGTTTTTT. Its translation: CASSLDSVIGELFF.